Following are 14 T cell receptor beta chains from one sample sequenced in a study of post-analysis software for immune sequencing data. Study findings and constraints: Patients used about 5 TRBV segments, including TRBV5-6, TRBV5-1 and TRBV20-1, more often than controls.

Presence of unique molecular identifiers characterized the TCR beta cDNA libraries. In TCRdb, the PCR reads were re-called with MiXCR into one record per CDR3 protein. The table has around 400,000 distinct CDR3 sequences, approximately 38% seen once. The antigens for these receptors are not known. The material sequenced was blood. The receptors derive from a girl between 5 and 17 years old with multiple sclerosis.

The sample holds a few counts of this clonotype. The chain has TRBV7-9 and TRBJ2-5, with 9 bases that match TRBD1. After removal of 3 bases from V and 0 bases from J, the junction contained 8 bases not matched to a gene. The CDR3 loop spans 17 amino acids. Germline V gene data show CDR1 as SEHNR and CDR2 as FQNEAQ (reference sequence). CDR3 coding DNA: TGTGCCAGCAGCTTCCCGAGGGACAGGGTAAACCAAGAGACCCAGTACTTC. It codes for CASSFPRDRVNQETQYF.

CDR3 amino acids: CASSLLTGTQNIQYF. For the CDR3, the DNA is TGTGCCAGCAGCTTACTGACAGGGACTCAAAACATTCAGTACTTC. V and J are TRBV7-9 and TRBJ2-5; a weak D match, TRBD1 (7 bases). The DNA end is a closer match to TRBJ2-4, so the J assignment may be wrong. This CDR3 is built from 15 residues. CDR1 is SEHNR and CDR2 is FQNEAQ in the germline V gene (reference sequence).

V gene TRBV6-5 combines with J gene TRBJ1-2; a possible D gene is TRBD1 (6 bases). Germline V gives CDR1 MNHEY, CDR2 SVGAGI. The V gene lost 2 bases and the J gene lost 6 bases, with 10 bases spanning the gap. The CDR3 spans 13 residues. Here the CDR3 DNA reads TGTGCCAGCAGTTACGAGGCAGGGGATGGCTACACCTTC. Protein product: CASSYEAGDGYTF.

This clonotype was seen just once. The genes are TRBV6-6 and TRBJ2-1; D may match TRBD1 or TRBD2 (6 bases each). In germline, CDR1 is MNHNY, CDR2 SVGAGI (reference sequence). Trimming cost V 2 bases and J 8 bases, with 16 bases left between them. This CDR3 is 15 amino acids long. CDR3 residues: CASSYGGGMSDEQFF. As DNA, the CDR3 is TGTGCCAGCAGTTACGGAGGGGGTATGAGCGATGAGCAGTTCTTC.

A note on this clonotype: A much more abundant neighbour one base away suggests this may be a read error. CDR3 sequence (DNA): TGTGCCAGCAGTTACGAGCGGGGGCCCTACAATGAGCAGTTCTTC. Its protein is CASSYERGPYNEQFF. The chain combines TRBV6-5 with TRBJ2-1, with 8 bases that match TRBD2. The CDR3 has 15 amino acids. V trimming: 2 bases; J trimming: 2 bases; junction bases outside the gene matches: 2. Germline V gives CDR1 MNHEY, CDR2 SVGAGI.

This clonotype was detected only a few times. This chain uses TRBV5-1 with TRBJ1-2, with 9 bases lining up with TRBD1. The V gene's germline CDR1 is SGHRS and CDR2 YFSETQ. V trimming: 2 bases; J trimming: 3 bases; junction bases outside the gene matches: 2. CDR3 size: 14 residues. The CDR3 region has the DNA TGCGCCAGCAGCTTCACAGGGGGCGACTATGGCTACACCTTC. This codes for CASSFTGGDYGYTF.

The CDR3 is CASSPERGGIPPETQYF. For the CDR3, the DNA is TGTGCCAGCAGCCCCGAGCGCGGGGGTATTCCTCCGGAGACCCAGTACTTC. The V gene is TRBV7-2, the J gene TRBJ2-5; 7 bases are a match to TRBD2. CDR1 and CDR2 from the germline V gene are SGHTA and FQGNSA. With V trimmed by 5 bases and J by 5 bases, 17 bases remained unmatched. This CDR3 comprises 17 residues.

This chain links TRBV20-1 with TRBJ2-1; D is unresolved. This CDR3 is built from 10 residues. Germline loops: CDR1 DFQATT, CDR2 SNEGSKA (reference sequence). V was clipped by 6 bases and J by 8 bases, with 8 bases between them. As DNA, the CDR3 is TGCAGTGCCGCTACGGATGAGCAGTTCTTC. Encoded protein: CSAATDEQFF.

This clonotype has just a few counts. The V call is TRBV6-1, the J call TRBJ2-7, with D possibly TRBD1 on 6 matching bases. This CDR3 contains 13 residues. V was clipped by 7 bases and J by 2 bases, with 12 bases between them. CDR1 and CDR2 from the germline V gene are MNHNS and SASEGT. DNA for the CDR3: TGTGCCAGCATGGACAGTAACGCCTACGAGCAGTACTTC. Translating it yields CASMDSNAYEQYF.

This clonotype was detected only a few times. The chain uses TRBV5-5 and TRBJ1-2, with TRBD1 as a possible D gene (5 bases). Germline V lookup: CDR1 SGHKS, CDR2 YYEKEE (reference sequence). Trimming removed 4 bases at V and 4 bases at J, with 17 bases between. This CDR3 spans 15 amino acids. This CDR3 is CASSPMDTTSYGYTF. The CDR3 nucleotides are TGTGCCAGCAGCCCAATGGACACAACGTCCTATGGCTACACCTTC.

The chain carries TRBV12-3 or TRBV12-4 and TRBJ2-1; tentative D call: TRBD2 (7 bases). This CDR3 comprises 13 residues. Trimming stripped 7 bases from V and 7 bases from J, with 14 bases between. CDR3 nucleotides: TGTGCCAGCACTTCTGGGGGGGCAAATGAGCAGTTCTTC. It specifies CASTSGGANEQFF.

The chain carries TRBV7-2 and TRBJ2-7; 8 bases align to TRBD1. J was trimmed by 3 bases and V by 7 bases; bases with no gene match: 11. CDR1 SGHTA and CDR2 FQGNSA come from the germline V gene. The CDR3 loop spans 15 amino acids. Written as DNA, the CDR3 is TGTGCCAGCAAAAGGGACAGGAACCCCGTCTACGAGCAGTACTTC. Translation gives CASKRDRNPVYEQYF.

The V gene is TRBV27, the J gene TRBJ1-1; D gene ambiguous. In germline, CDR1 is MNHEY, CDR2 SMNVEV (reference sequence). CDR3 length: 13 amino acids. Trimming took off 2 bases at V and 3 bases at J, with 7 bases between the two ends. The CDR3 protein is CASSLMRDTEAFF. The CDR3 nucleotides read TGTGCCAGCAGTTTAATGAGAGACACTGAAGCTTTCTTT.

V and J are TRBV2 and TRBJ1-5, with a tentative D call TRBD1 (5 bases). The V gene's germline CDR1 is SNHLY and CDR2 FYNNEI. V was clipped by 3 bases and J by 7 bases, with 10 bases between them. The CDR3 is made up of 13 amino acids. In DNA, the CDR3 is TGTGCCAGCAGTGATCAGGGCGCGCAGCCCCAGCATTTT. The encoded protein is CASSDQGAQPQHF.